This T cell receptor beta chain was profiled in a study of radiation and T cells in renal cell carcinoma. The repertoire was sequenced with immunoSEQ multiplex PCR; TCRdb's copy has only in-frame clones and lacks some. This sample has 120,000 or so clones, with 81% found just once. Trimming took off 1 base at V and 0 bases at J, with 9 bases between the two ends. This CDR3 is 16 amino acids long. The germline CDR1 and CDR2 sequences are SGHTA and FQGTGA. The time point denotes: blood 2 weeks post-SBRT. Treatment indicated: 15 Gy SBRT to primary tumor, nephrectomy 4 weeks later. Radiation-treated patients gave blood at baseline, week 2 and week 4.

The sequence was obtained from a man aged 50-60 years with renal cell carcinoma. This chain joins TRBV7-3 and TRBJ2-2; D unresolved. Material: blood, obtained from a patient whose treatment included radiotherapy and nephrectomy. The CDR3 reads CASSLNAGSNTGELFF. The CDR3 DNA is TGTGCCAGCAGCTTAAATGCTGGCTCGAACACCGGGGAGCTGTTTTTT.